Presented here are 27 T cell receptor beta chains from one specimen sequenced in a study of response to subunit inactivated influenza vaccine. TCRdb re-called the RT-PCR reads through MiXCR, storing one row per CDR3 protein. The table includes approximately 520,000 distinct CDR3 sequences, 16% detected once. This material consisted of CD4+ T cells sorted from PBMCs, taken 23 to 25 months after vaccination. The source is a man aged 50-75 years who received an inactivated influenza vaccine.

Many counts were recorded for this clonotype. The rearrangement uses TRBV27 and TRBJ1-6, with TRBD1 identical over 7 bases. Trimming removed 6 bases from V and 5 bases from J; junction bases left unmatched: 10. The germline CDR1 and CDR2 sequences are MNHEY and SMNVEV (reference sequence). The CDR3 totals 16 residues. CDR3 residues: CASRIQGFSHNSPLHF. CDR3 bases: TGTGCCAGCAGGATACAGGGGTTTTCGCATAATTCACCCCTCCACTTT.

This chain joins TRBV20-1 and TRBJ2-1; 13 nucleotides match TRBD2. CDR3 size: 15 residues. J was trimmed by 9 bases and V by 6 bases; bases with no gene match: 11. The germline CDR1 and CDR2 sequences are DFQATT and SNEGSKA (reference sequence). The CDR3 region has the DNA TGCAGTGCCCAAGGGGGGACTAGCGGGAAGGTTGAGCAGTTCTTC. The encoded protein is CSAQGGTSGKVEQFF.

The table lists this clonotype with many counts. The V and J genes are TRBV20-1 and TRBJ1-2; tentative D call: TRBD1 (5 bases). V gave up 1 base and J gave up 7 bases, with 13 bases separating them. The germline gives CDR1 DFQATT, CDR2 SNEGSKA (reference sequence). The CDR3 runs to 13 residues. The DNA of the CDR3 is TGCAGTGCTAGAGGAACAGGTCTTGTTGGCTACACCTTC. This sequence encodes CSARGTGLVGYTF.

The chain couples TRBV5-1 to TRBJ1-1; D may be TRBD1 (5 bases). With 3 bases removed from V and 4 bases from J, the gap between germline ends came to 19 bases. CDR3 length: 16 amino acids. The V gene's germline CDR1 is SGHRS and CDR2 YFSETQ. The CDR3 protein is CASSWTAGTGSTEAFF. DNA of the CDR3: TGCGCCAGCAGCTGGACTGCCGGGACTGGGAGCACTGAAGCTTTCTTT.

The V gene is TRBV20-1, the J gene TRBJ1-1; 7 nucleotides match TRBD1. In germline, CDR1 is DFQATT, CDR2 SNEGSKA (reference sequence). The V gene end was trimmed by 0 bases and the J gene end by 6 bases; junction bases not matched to a gene: 10. The CDR3 is 15 residues long. The CDR3 coding sequence is TGCAGTGCTAGAGACCAGGGGGGTCTCGGAGCTGAAGCTTTCTTT. It is translated as CSARDQGGLGAEAFF.

This clonotype has a handful of counts. V gene TRBV7-6 combines with J gene TRBJ2-2, with 8 positions matching TRBD2. Germline V gene sequence: CDR1 SGHVS, CDR2 FNYEAQ. With V trimmed by 5 bases and J by 7 bases, 3 bases remained unmatched. The CDR3 spans 13 residues. In nucleotides, the CDR3 is TGTGCCAGCAGCGAGCGGGAGCTCGGGGAGCTGTTTTTT. It specifies CASSERELGELFF. The variable domain in full, completed from reference TRBV7-6 and TRBJ2-2, reads GAGVSQSPRYKVTKRGQDVALRCDPISGHVSLYWYRQALGQGPEFLTYFNYEAQQDKSGLPNDRFSAERPEGSISTLTIQRTEQRDSAMYRCASSERELGELFFGEGSRLTVL.

V is TRBV6-2 or TRBV6-3 and J is TRBJ1-1, with TRBD1 matching over 7 bases. Germline V gene data show CDR1 as MNHEY and CDR2 as SVGEGT. This CDR3 is built from 14 residues. Trimming at V came to 7 bases and at J to 5 bases, leaving 10 bases not matched to a gene. CDR3 residues: CASKRGQSGTEAFF. The DNA for the CDR3 is TGTGCCAGCAAAAGGGGGCAGTCCGGTACTGAAGCTTTCTTT.

The chain carries TRBV20-1 and TRBJ2-3; 11 nucleotides match TRBD2. Germline assignment: CDR1 DFQATT and CDR2 SNEGSKA (reference sequence). The length of the CDR3 is 16 residues. V gave up 5 bases and J gave up 2 bases; unmatched junction bases: 9. The CDR3 DNA is TGCAGTGCTTCAGTGCCTAGCGGGAGGTTCACAGATACGCAGTATTTT. Its protein product is CSASVPSGRFTDTQYF.

This chain uses TRBV9 with TRBJ2-5, with D perhaps matching TRBD1 (6 bases). The germline V and J ends were trimmed by 3 bases and 2 bases, with 14 bases remaining between them. Germline CDR1 reads SGDLS; CDR2 reads YYNGEE. The CDR3 consists of 15 residues. CDR3 DNA: TGTGCCAGCAGCGAAAGGGGGACAACGCAAGAGACCCAGTACTTC. As protein: CASSERGTTQETQYF.

This clonotype was found a few times. The CDR3 DNA follows: TGTGCCAGCGCGACGACAGGGGACCTGAGGAATGAGCAGTTCTTC. Protein: CASATTGDLRNEQFF. The V call is TRBV7-2, the J call TRBJ2-1; the match to TRBD1 covers 8 bases. Germline V gene data show CDR1 as SGHTA and CDR2 as FQGNSA. The CDR3 extends over 15 amino acids. Unmatched junction bases numbered 13, after V lost 8 bases and J lost 7 bases. Variable domain in full (rest from reference TRBV7-2 and TRBJ2-1): GAGVSQSPSNKVTEKGKDVELRCDPISGHTALYWYRQSLGQGLEFLIYFQGNSAPDKSGLPSDRFSAERTGGSVSTLTIQRTQQEDSAVYLCASATTGDLRNEQFFGPGTRLTVL.

There are a few counts of this clonotype. The chain joins TRBV3-1 to TRBJ1-1; D is perhaps TRBD1 (6 bases). The germline gives CDR1 LGHDT, CDR2 YNNKEL (reference sequence). The length of the CDR3 is 16 residues. Trimming took off 4 bases at V and 4 bases at J, with 19 bases between the two ends. CDR3 sequence: CASSRRGGVDSTEAFF. CDR3 DNA: TGTGCCAGCAGCCGAAGGGGGGGGGTCGATAGCACTGAAGCTTTCTTT. The whole variable domain, remainder taken from reference TRBV3-1 and TRBJ1-1, is DTAVSQTPKYLVTQMGNDKSIKCEQNLGHDTMYWYKQDSKKFLKIMFSYNNKELIINETVPNRFSPKSPDKAHLNLHINSLELGDSAVYFCASSRRGGVDSTEAFFGQGTRLTVV.

The chain is built from TRBV6-2 or TRBV6-3 and TRBJ2-1, with D tentatively TRBD1 or TRBD2 (5 bases each). CDR1 and CDR2 from the germline V gene are MNHEY and SVGEGT. The length of the CDR3 is 12 residues. The V end was cut by 5 bases, the J end by 9 bases, with 11 bases between. CDR3 nucleotide sequence: TGTGCCAGCAGTCGCCCCGGGACTGAGCAGTTCTTC. It specifies CASSRPGTEQFF.

The chain combines TRBV7-8 with TRBJ1-1, with unresolved D. This CDR3 comprises 15 residues. Trimming stripped 2 bases from V and 1 base from J, with 11 bases between. The germline V gene has CDR1 SGHVS and CDR2 FQNEAQ. CDR3 sequence (DNA): TGTGCCAGCAGCTTATCCAGACGGGAGAACACTGAAGCTTTCTTT. Its translation: CASSLSRRENTEAFF.

Many counts were recorded for this clonotype. The rearrangement joins TRBV5-6 to TRBJ1-4; D uncertain. The germline V and J ends were trimmed by 0 bases and 2 bases, with 5 bases remaining between them. Germline values: CDR1 SGHDT, CDR2 YYEEEE. There are 14 residues in the CDR3. The CDR3 nucleotides are TGTGCCAGCAGCTTGGGGATGACTAATGAAAAACTGTTTTTT. It is translated as CASSLGMTNEKLFF.

This clonotype has just a few counts. This rearrangement joins TRBV27 to TRBJ2-1, with a possible D match to TRBD2 (7 bases). The V and J ends lost 2 bases and 7 bases respectively, with 12 bases between them. Looked up from germline, CDR1 is MNHEY and CDR2 is SMNVEV (reference sequence). This CDR3 comprises 14 residues. CDR3 coding DNA: TGTGCCAGCAGTTTAAGGGGGGGAGTGAATGAGCAGTTCTTC. Translated: CASSLRGGVNEQFF.

As DNA, the CDR3 is TGCAGTGCTAGTTTGGGGACTAGCGGGAGGCAACGTTACAATGAGCAGTTCTTC. Encoded protein: CSASLGTSGRQRYNEQFF. The chain links TRBV20-1 to TRBJ2-1, with 15 positions matching TRBD2. This CDR3 spans 18 amino acids. Trimming removed 3 bases from V and 4 bases from J; junction bases left unmatched: 10. Germline values: CDR1 DFQATT, CDR2 SNEGSKA (reference sequence).

This clonotype was observed a few times. The chain links TRBV7-2 to TRBJ2-7, with a possible D match to TRBD2 (6 bases). This CDR3 comprises 13 residues. In germline, CDR1 is SGHTA, CDR2 FQGNSA. V lost 7 bases and J lost 3, with 13 bases in between. The CDR3 nucleotides read TGTGCCAGCACCGGGGGACGGTTCTACGAGCAGTACTTC. Translated: CASTGGRFYEQYF. The full variable domain, its missing parts supplied by reference TRBV7-2 and TRBJ2-7, is GAGVSQSPSNKVTEKGKDVELRCDPISGHTALYWYRQSLGQGLEFLIYFQGNSAPDKSGLPSDRFSAERTGGSVSTLTIQRTQQEDSAVYLCASTGGRFYEQYFGPGTRLTVT.

The chain carries TRBV20-1 and TRBJ2-3; a weak D match, TRBD2 (5 bases). V was pared by 0 bases and J by 4 bases, with 14 bases between. The CDR3 has 15 residues. CDR1 is DFQATT and CDR2 is SNEGSKA in the germline V gene (reference sequence). The DNA of the CDR3 is TGCAGTGCTAGAGATGCGGCGGGCAGAGCAGATACGCAGTATTTT. Protein product: CSARDAAGRADTQYF.

The chain carries TRBV4-2 and TRBJ1-2; TRBD1 is a possible D gene (5 bases). The germline gives CDR1 LGHNA, CDR2 YNFKEQ. The CDR3 contains 16 residues. The V gene lost 0 bases and the J gene lost 8 bases, with 19 bases spanning the gap. The CDR3 region has the DNA TGTGCCAGCAGCCAAGATATCCTGGCCGGGGCACAAGGCTACACCTTC. It yields the protein CASSQDILAGAQGYTF.

This clonotype has more than one count but fewer than ten. The chain employs TRBV12-3 or TRBV12-4 and TRBJ2-1; D is perhaps TRBD2 (6 bases). CDR3 size: 15 residues. Trimming shortened V by 6 bases and J by 7 bases, and 19 bases separated the two germline ends. The CDR3 DNA reads TGTGCCAGCAGAAAAACTAGCCTGGGCGGGAATGAGCAGTTCTTC. Its translation: CASRKTSLGGNEQFF.

This clonotype was counted ten times or more. This sequence joins TRBV28 and TRBJ2-2; TRBD2 might be the D (6 bases). The CDR3 is made up of 14 amino acids. Trimming stripped 4 bases from V and 2 bases from J, with 8 bases between. Per the germline V gene, CDR1 is MDHEN and CDR2 is SYDVKM. In DNA, the CDR3 is TGTGCCAGCAGTTCCGGACTAAACACCGGGGAGCTGTTTTTT. This sequence encodes CASSSGLNTGELFF.

This chain links TRBV29-1 with TRBJ2-7; TRBD1 aligns across 8 bases. This CDR3 region has 14 residues. V was pared by 7 bases and J by 5 bases, with 13 bases of the junction left unmatched. Germline V gives CDR1 SQVTM, CDR2 ANQGSEA. CDR3 region: CSARTGIGGDEQYF. CDR3 nucleotide sequence: TGCAGCGCCAGGACAGGGATTGGGGGAGACGAGCAGTACTTC.

The J gene is TRBJ1-3, the V gene TRBV7-8; no reliable D call. This CDR3 is 14 amino acids long. V was trimmed by 1 base and J by 3 bases, leaving 7 bases between them. CDR1 is SGHVS and CDR2 is FQNEAQ in the germline V gene. CDR3 residues: CASSLDQSGNTIYF. The CDR3 nucleotides are TGTGCCAGCAGCTTAGACCAGAGTGGAAACACCATATATTTT.

There are a few counts of this clonotype. CDR3 DNA: TGTGCCAGCAGCGCGGGACTAGCGGGACTTGAGCAGTTCTTC. This codes for CASSAGLAGLEQFF. V gene TRBV12-3 or TRBV12-4 combines with J gene TRBJ2-1, with 13 bases aligning to TRBD2. The junction had 5 bases not matched to a gene; V was cut back by 6 bases and J by 9 bases. The CDR3 extends over 14 amino acids.

The chain uses TRBV10-3 and TRBJ2-1; D not resolved. This CDR3 spans 14 amino acids. In germline, CDR1 is ENHRY, CDR2 SYGVKD. Trimming shortened V by 0 bases and J by 3 bases, and 6 bases separated the two germline ends. The CDR3 region has the DNA TGTGCCATCAGTGAGTCGAACCGCTACAATGAGCAGTTCTTC. Translated, it gives CAISESNRYNEQFF.

In this sample, this clonotype turned up many times. The chain carries TRBV29-1 and TRBJ2-7; the match to TRBD1 covers 8 bases. The germline V gene has CDR1 SQVTM and CDR2 ANQGSEA. After removal of 1 base from V and 1 base from J, the junction contained 9 bases not matched to a gene. This CDR3 is 16 amino acids long. The CDR3 spells CSVEVYYRGVSYEQYF. The CDR3, as DNA: TGCAGCGTTGAAGTGTACTACAGGGGGGTGTCCTACGAGCAGTACTTC.

V and J are TRBV5-1 and TRBJ2-2; 7 positions agree with TRBD2. This CDR3 contains 15 residues. V trimming: 2 bases; J trimming: 3 bases; junction bases outside the gene matches: 4. Germline CDR1 is SGHRS and CDR2 is YFSETQ. The CDR3 region has the DNA TGCGCCAGCAGCTTCCGGGGGGACGACACCGGGGAGCTGTTTTTT. Amino acid sequence: CASSFRGDDTGELFF.